This T cell receptor beta chain was captured by sequencing in a study of blood T cell repertoires in COVID-19. Study context: Collection of acute and convalescent COVID-19 samples took place in the United States, Italy and Spain. T cells, B-cell-depleted T cells, or PBMCs supplied cDNA or gDNA.

In the authors' methods: Reference gene primer amplification gave estimated nucleated cell counts. Sequencing used immunoSEQ multiplex PCR; TCRdb keeps in-frame clones, though not all of them. V and J calls and clone size are copied from that table; D and trimming were computed from the DNA. The sample carries about 130,000 clones, around 85% recorded once. This CDR3 comprises 16 residues. Germline V gene data show CDR1 as SGHAT and CDR2 as FQNNGV. V gave up 5 bases and J gave up 5 bases; unmatched junction bases: 10. The receptor's source is a woman aged 45-59 years who had recovered from COVID-19. The gene calls are TRBV11-2 and TRBJ2-1; 9 positions agree with TRBD2. The specimen was peripheral blood. The CDR3 here is CASSLSSGRGDNEQFF. In DNA form, the CDR3 reads TGTGCCAGCAGCCTTAGTAGCGGGAGAGGGGACAATGAGCAGTTCTTC.